This T cell receptor (beta chain) appears in the sequencing data of a study of PD-L1 blockade in urothelial cancer. Study overall: Patients previously received 0 to 3 chemotherapy regimens.

There are 12 residues in the CDR3. CDR1 and CDR2 from the germline V gene are SGHTA and FQGNSA. Trimming removed 5 bases from V and 5 bases from J, with 8 bases in between. This clone was detected only a few times. Spiking each PCR with synthetic TCR analog templates was performed. Sequencing was performed with immunoSEQ multiplex PCR; in TCRdb, only in-frame clones are kept and a portion is missing. The repertoire holds about 50,000 clones, roughly 80% seen once, with around 9.1% in the top ten. Time point noted: peripheral blood 6 weeks after treatment start. The source is a man between 70 and 80 years old with urothelial cancer. This sample comprised PBMCs, obtained around atezolizumab (anti-PD-L1) treatment. The rearrangement joins TRBV7-2 to TRBJ2-3, with D tentatively TRBD2 (5 bases). The CDR3 nucleotides read TGTGCCAGCAGCCTAGGGAGAGATACGCAGTATTTT. This gives the protein CASSLGRDTQYF.